This entry concerns a single T cell receptor beta chain. Its binding antigen is unknown. Base-call qualities are not available, and no considerably larger clone is one nucleotide away. The sample originates from a study of yellow fever vaccine responses in identical twins (dated by TCRdb to 2017 to 2018). A note on the overall study: The study precisely tracked vaccine-responding T cell clones in identical twins. The study at large found these results: According to the authors, the vaccine-induced T cell response in identical twins seemed to be partly convergent and partly specific to each individual.

V and J are truncated by 7 bases and 1 base respectively, leaving an intervening sequence of 13 bases. The CDR3 contains 13 residues, cysteine and phenylalanine counted. The read is trimmed to its CDR3 DNA, 39 bases read in frame from base 1. Reading the germline V gene gives CDR1 SQVTM and CDR2 ANQGSEA. Receptors were amplified or captured by RT-PCR. TCRdb lists the instrument as Illumina HiSeq 2500. TCRdb reprocessing: public reads trimmed at Q25 with fastp, clones called with MiXCR, in-frame beta chains kept. Every CDR3 protein is listed once, alongside the most common genes and DNA of its rows. The sample table contains about 4,600 distinct CDR3 sequences; only one count was recorded for 85% of them. The ten largest clones represent roughly 2.2% of the sample.

This clonotype originated in a woman aged 18 to 35 who received the yellow fever vaccine. Donor details come from another sample of the same person, matched by shared clones. The chain was built from TRBV29-1 and TRBJ2-5; the D segment is perhaps TRBD1 or TRBD2, each sharing 6 matched bases. Sequenced here: T cells from blood (PBMCs), unsorted or a sorted subset (not recorded which), sampled before or after yellow fever vaccination (not recorded which). The CDR3 corresponds to CSAGKGGQETQYF. In nucleotides, the sequence is TGCAGCGCTGGAAAGGGGGGCCAAGAGACCCAGTACTTC.